This is a list of T cell receptor beta chains from one sample in a study of T cells in localized non-small cell lung cancer. Profiling relied on immunoSEQ multiplex PCR, and the TCRdb table lists in-frame clones only, not all of them. Among 100,000 to 150,000 clones listed, 89% were seen once. This material consisted of peripheral blood, taken before any cancer treatment. The receptor source for this set is a female donor older than 55 with stage I lung adenocarcinoma. CDR3s include the opening cysteine and the closing phenylalanine or tryptophan. Fields, in order: CDR3 protein, CDR3 DNA, clone size, J gene, D gene, V gene. The D gene is left open where the match is weak. Some rows have no size entry. The others give once, few or many, or a class for an expanded clone.

CDR3: CASSAEQGLTNGYTF
DNA: TGTGCCAGCAGCGCCGAACAGGGTTTGACTAATGGCTACACCTTC
size: .
J: TRBJ1-2
D: .
V: TRBV9

CDR3: CASTAVGQGKNLVSSYEQYF
DNA: TGTGCCAGCACTGCAGTAGGACAGGGGAAAAATCTCGTCTCCTCTTACGAGCAGTACTTC
size: .
J: TRBJ2-7
D: TRBD1
V: TRBV2

CDR3: CASTRDYVGTQYF
DNA: TGTGCCAGCACCAGGGACTACGTAGGGACCCAGTACTTC
size: .
J: TRBJ2-5
D: TRBD2
V: TRBV5-8

CDR3: CAISEVGSESWDGYTF
DNA: TGTGCCATCAGCGAGGTAGGCAGCGAGTCATGGGATGGCTACACCTTC
size: .
J: TRBJ1-2
D: .
V: TRBV10-3

CDR3: CASSEVGGAGYNEQFF
DNA: TGTGCCAGCAGTGAAGTCGGAGGGGCGGGATACAATGAGCAGTTCTTC
size: .
J: TRBJ2-1
D: .
V: TRBV2

CDR3: CATKGGTGSSNTQYF
DNA: TGTGCCACAAAAGGGGGGACAGGGTCTTCGAATACGCAGTATTTT
size: .
J: TRBJ2-3
D: TRBD1
V: TRBV15

CDR3: CASSFHVDSYNEQFF
DNA: TGTGCCAGCAGCTTTCACGTTGACTCGTACAATGAGCAGTTCTTC
size: .
J: TRBJ2-1
D: .
V: TRBV11-2

CDR3: CASSGGTGPTDTQYF
DNA: TGTGCCAGCAGTGGAGGAACTGGCCCCACAGATACGCAGTATTTT
size: .
J: TRBJ2-3
D: .
V: TRBV2

CDR3: CASSPKPQGREDTQYF
DNA: TGTGCCAGTAGTCCAAAACCTCAGGGACGTGAGGATACGCAGTATTTT
size: .
J: TRBJ2-3
D: .
V: TRBV19

CDR3: CASSPGGNTEAFF
DNA: TGTGCCAGCTCACCGGGGGGGAACACTGAAGCTTTCTTT
size: .
J: TRBJ1-1
D: .
V: TRBV18

CDR3: CASSATLPQETQYF
DNA: TGTGCCAGCAGTGCTACACTTCCCCAAGAGACCCAGTACTTC
size: .
J: TRBJ2-5
D: .
V: TRBV7-9

CDR3: CASSLVSRKATYEQYF
DNA: TGCGCCAGCAGCTTGGTTTCGAGAAAAGCCACCTACGAGCAGTACTTC
size: .
J: TRBJ2-7
D: .
V: TRBV5-1

CDR3: CASSIRDAGYTF
DNA: TGTGCCAGTAGTATAAGGGACGCCGGCTACACCTTC
size: .
J: TRBJ1-2
D: .
V: TRBV19

CDR3: CASRETSTDTQYF
DNA: TGTGCCAGCAGGGAGACTAGCACAGATACGCAGTATTTT
size: .
J: TRBJ2-3
D: .
V: TRBV6-5

CDR3: CASSLYQETQYF
DNA: TGCGCCAGCAGCTTGTACCAAGAGACCCAGTACTTC
size: .
J: TRBJ2-5
D: .
V: TRBV5-1

CDR3: CASTNFPYYEQYF
DNA: TGTGCCAGCACTAATTTCCCCTACTACGAGCAGTACTTC
size: .
J: TRBJ2-7
D: .
V: TRBV27

CDR3: CASSLSPGWAGDYEQYF
DNA: TGTGCCAGCAGTTTATCGCCTGGATGGGCAGGGGACTACGAGCAGTACTTC
size: .
J: TRBJ2-7
D: .
V: TRBV27

CDR3: CASRGTGYGYTF
DNA: TGTGCCAGCAGGGGGACAGGCTATGGCTACACCTTC
size: .
J: TRBJ1-2
D: TRBD1
V: TRBV9

CDR3: CASSTDGVRGTEAFF
DNA: TGCGCCAGCAGCACGGACGGCGTCCGAGGCACTGAAGCTTTCTTT
size: few
J: TRBJ1-1
D: .
V: TRBV5-1

CDR3: CASSIRAGILNEQYF
DNA: TGTGCCAGTAGTATACGGGCAGGGATCCTAAACGAGCAGTACTTC
size: .
J: TRBJ2-7
D: .
V: TRBV19

CDR3: CASSARFWTKINYGYTF
DNA: TGTGCCAGCAGCGCCCGGTTTTGGACAAAAATCAACTATGGCTACACCTTC
size: .
J: TRBJ1-2
D: .
V: TRBV7-3

CDR3: CASSTFPDTQYF
DNA: TGTGCCAGCAGTACCTTTCCGGATACGCAGTATTTT
size: .
J: TRBJ2-3
D: .
V: TRBV6-6

CDR3: CASTRPGTGDYEQYF
DNA: TGCGCCAGCACCCGACCTGGGACAGGAGACTACGAGCAGTACTTC
size: .
J: TRBJ2-7
D: TRBD1
V: TRBV10-1

CDR3: CASSLLLAGEETQYF
DNA: TGTGCCAGCAGCTTACTACTAGCGGGAGAGGAGACCCAGTACTTC
size: .
J: TRBJ2-5
D: TRBD2
V: TRBV7-8

CDR3: CSVDSEAFF
DNA: TGCAGCGTTGACAGTGAAGCTTTCTTT
size: once
J: TRBJ1-1
D: .
V: TRBV29-1

CDR3: CASSSLAVTSYEQYF
DNA: TGTGCCAGCAGTTCTTTGGCGGTAACCTCCTACGAGCAGTACTTC
size: .
J: TRBJ2-7
D: .
V: TRBV27

CDR3: CASSMLWGRFYEQYF
DNA: TGCGCCAGCAGTATGCTCTGGGGCAGGTTCTACGAGCAGTACTTC
size: .
J: TRBJ2-7
D: .
V: TRBV23-1

CDR3: CASSVEVGTMETQYF
DNA: TGTGCCAGCAGCGTAGAGGTGGGGACTATGGAGACCCAGTACTTC
size: once
J: TRBJ2-5
D: TRBD2
V: TRBV9

CDR3: CASSPRTSGSINEQFF
DNA: TGTGCCAGCAGCCCGCGGACTAGCGGGAGTATCAATGAGCAGTTCTTC
size: .
J: TRBJ2-1
D: TRBD2
V: TRBV7-9

CDR3: CATSRGGAGELFF
DNA: TGTGCCACCAGCCGGGGGGGGGCCGGGGAGCTGTTTTTT
size: .
J: TRBJ2-2
D: TRBD2
V: TRBV15

CDR3: CASSRVYEQYF
DNA: TGTGCCAGCAGCAGGGTATACGAGCAGTACTTC
size: few
J: TRBJ2-7
D: .
V: TRBV2

CDR3: CASRKGAKGEKLFF
DNA: TGTGCCAGCCGTAAAGGGGCAAAGGGTGAAAAACTGTTTTTT
size: .
J: TRBJ1-4
D: .
V: TRBV6-5

CDR3: CASSVPQGREEKLFF
DNA: TGTGCCAGCAGCGTCCCTCAGGGTCGGGAAGAAAAACTGTTTTTT
size: .
J: TRBJ1-4
D: .
V: TRBV7-8

CDR3: CASSGQGPTYEQYF
DNA: TGTGCCAGCAGTGGACAGGGACCCACCTACGAGCAGTACTTC
size: .
J: TRBJ2-7
D: TRBD1
V: TRBV28

CDR3: CASSLVAGRRSGEQFF
DNA: TGTGCCAGCAGCTTAGTGGCGGGGCGGAGGTCAGGGGAGCAGTTCTTC
size: .
J: TRBJ2-1
D: .
V: TRBV7-2

CDR3: CATRGRLANEKLFF
DNA: TGTGCCACCCGGGGTCGTCTAGCTAATGAAAAACTGTTTTTT
size: .
J: TRBJ1-4
D: .
V: TRBV2

CDR3: CASRMDMGRLAKNIQYF
DNA: TGTGCCAGCAGAATGGACATGGGGCGACTAGCCAAAAACATTCAGTACTTC
size: once
J: TRBJ2-4
D: .
V: TRBV28

CDR3: CASSPRGLANTGELFF
DNA: TGTGCCAGCAGTCCGAGGGGACTAGCAAACACCGGGGAGCTGTTTTTT
size: .
J: TRBJ2-2
D: TRBD2
V: TRBV2

CDR3: CATSRDRVGTDTQYF
DNA: TGTGCCACCAGCAGAGATCGAGTAGGCACAGATACGCAGTATTTT
size: .
J: TRBJ2-3
D: .
V: TRBV15

CDR3: CASSKWDRGHTNYGYTF
DNA: TGTGCCAGCAGCAAATGGGACAGGGGACATACTAACTATGGCTACACCTTC
size: .
J: TRBJ1-2
D: .
V: TRBV21-1

CDR3: CASSPEHRRNTEAFF
DNA: TGTGCCAGCAGTCCTGAGCACAGGAGGAACACTGAAGCTTTCTTT
size: .
J: TRBJ1-1
D: .
V: TRBV7-8

CDR3: CASSFGPSSYEQYF
DNA: TGTGCCAGCAGTTTCGGCCCGAGCTCCTACGAGCAGTACTTC
size: .
J: TRBJ2-7
D: .
V: TRBV27